These T cell receptor beta chains were read from a single sample in a study of vaccination effects on CD4 cells after COVID-19. Repertoires were generated with immunoSEQ multiplex PCR, while TCRdb's copy carries only in-frame clones and drops some. The sample has 25,000 to 35,000 clones; approximately 72% are singletons. These TCRs' antigens remain unknown. The specimen was CD4+ T cells from PBMCs cultured with SARS-CoV-2 spike peptides, collected before COVID-19 vaccination. All receptors come from a human donor who received a COVID-19 vaccine. Each CDR3 is given with its conserved first and last residue. Each record gives: D gene, clone size, J gene, V gene, CDR3 protein, CDR3 DNA. D genes are given only for firm matches. The size field is filled for only some rows; it gives once, few, many or a size class.

>TRBD1|-|TRBJ1-1|TRBV18
CASSNNRGPAEAFF
TGTGCCAGCTCAAATAACAGGGGGCCCGCTGAAGCTTTCTTT
>-|few|TRBJ1-2|TRBV2
CASREDGSYGYTF
TGTGCCAGCAGAGAGGACGGCTCCTATGGCTACACCTTC
>TRBD2|-|TRBJ2-5|TRBV10-3
CAISAGGSGTGETQYF
TGTGCCATCAGTGCGGGAGGATCCGGGACTGGGGAGACCCAGTACTTC
>-|-|TRBJ1-6|TRBV3-1/TRBV3-2
CASSSGTRNSPLHF
TGTGCCAGCAGCTCCGGGACAAGAAATTCACCCCTCCACTTT
>-|-|TRBJ1-2|TRBV30
CAWSVELGINDYYGYTF
TGTGCCTGGAGTGTAGAACTAGGTATTAACGACTACTATGGCTACACCTTC
>TRBD2|-|TRBJ2-7|TRBV19
CASSTKLRLAGDYEQYF
TGTGCCAGTAGTACCAAGCTTAGACTAGCGGGAGACTACGAGCAGTACTTC
>-|-|TRBJ1-1|TRBV6-4
CASSRQVYTEAFF
TGTGCCAGCAGCCGACAGGTCTACACTGAAGCTTTCTTT
>TRBD2|-|TRBJ2-1|TRBV7-2
CASSPGPSGEQFF
TGTGCCAGCAGCCCAGGACCTAGCGGTGAGCAGTTCTTC
>-|-|TRBJ2-3|TRBV6-1
CASSELGSSDTQYF
TGTGCCAGCAGTGAATTAGGGTCCTCAGATACGCAGTATTTT
>TRBD2|-|TRBJ2-3|TRBV3-1/TRBV3-2
CASSNSGDTTDTQYF
TGTGCCAGCAGCAACAGCGGGGATACGACAGATACGCAGTATTTT
>TRBD1|-|TRBJ1-5|TRBV11-2
CASSLGRYGGQGRWQPQHF
TGTGCCAGCAGCTTAGGACGATACGGGGGACAGGGAAGGTGGCAGCCCCAGCATTTT
>-|-|TRBJ1-1|TRBV5-1
CASSFDSANTEAFF
TGCGCCAGCAGCTTCGACAGTGCGAACACTGAAGCTTTCTTT
>-|-|TRBJ2-3|TRBV6-5
CASRQGSGTDTQYF
TGTGCCAGCAGGCAGGGGTCGGGCACAGATACGCAGTATTTT
>-|few|TRBJ1-2|TRBV2
CASTPEGSYYGYTF
TGTGCCAGCACCCCCGAAGGAAGCTACTATGGCTACACCTTC
>TRBD2|-|TRBJ2-3|TRBV4-1
CASSQAVLAGAGGTDTQYF
TGCGCCAGCAGCCAAGCAGTACTCGCCGGGGCGGGGGGCACAGATACGCAGTATTTT
>-|-|TRBJ1-3|TRBV5-1
CASSLEGTLGGNTIYF
TGCGCCAGCAGCTTGGAGGGCACTCTGGGCGGAAACACCATATATTTT
>TRBD1|-|TRBJ1-2|TRBV3-1/TRBV3-2
CASSQDRQGYGYTF
TGTGCCAGCAGCCAGGACCGACAGGGTTATGGCTACACCTTC
>-|once|TRBJ2-5|TRBV7-6
CASSRTGTDQETQYF
TGTGCCAGCAGCCGGACCGGGACGGATCAAGAGACCCAGTACTTC